One and the same sample provided the 10 T cell receptor beta chains below, sequenced in a study of cytomegalovirus exposure and HLA in healthy donors. Primers for the PCR totalled 60 Vbeta and 13 Jbeta. Method: immunoSEQ multiplex PCR; TCRdb's copy keeps in-frame clones and lacks some. Of 160,000 or so clones in the sample, 80% to 85% were seen once. Specimen: PBMCs. These TCRs come from a man aged 30 to 39 in good health and CMV-seronegative.

This chain uses TRBV2 with TRBJ2-3, with 10 bases fitting TRBD2. V gave up 5 bases and J gave up 0 bases; unmatched junction bases: 8. The CDR3 totals 17 residues. Germline V gene sequence: CDR1 SNHLY, CDR2 FYNNEI. CDR3 loop: CASSPRTSGFSTDTQYF. DNA for the CDR3: TGTGCCAGCAGTCCGAGGACTAGCGGATTTAGCACAGATACGCAGTATTTT.

This clone was detected only a few times. This sequence joins TRBV4-1 and TRBJ2-3; 13 nucleotides line up with TRBD2. Trimming removed 2 bases from V and 2 bases from J; junction bases left unmatched: 4. This CDR3 has 17 amino acids. Looked up from germline, CDR1 is MGHRA and CDR2 is YSYEKL. The CDR3 spells CASSQRTSGGVTDTQYF. The CDR3 DNA follows: TGCGCCAGCAGCCAACGGACTAGCGGGGGAGTCACAGATACGCAGTATTTT.

The chain recombines TRBV6-5 with TRBJ2-7, with 11 bases fitting TRBD2. This CDR3 contains 16 residues. Per germline, CDR1 MNHEY and CDR2 SVGAGI. With 3 bases clipped from V and 5 bases from J, the junction kept 9 bases outside the gene matches. As DNA, the CDR3 is TGTGCCAGCAGTTATAGCGGGAGGGCCGGTCCGGACGAGCAGTACTTC. Translation gives CASSYSGRAGPDEQYF.

A few counts support this clone. The chain couples TRBV2 to TRBJ1-2; 10 positions agree with TRBD1. V lost 4 bases, J lost 5 bases, and 13 bases stayed unmatched. The CDR3 runs to 17 residues. Germline V lookup: CDR1 SNHLY, CDR2 FYNNEI. This chain's CDR3 is CASSGPTGGDIPYGYTF. DNA of the CDR3: TGTGCCAGCAGTGGCCCGACAGGGGGCGACATCCCGTATGGCTACACCTTC.

The chain has TRBV5-1 and TRBJ2-1; 7 nucleotides line up with TRBD2. Looked up from germline, CDR1 is SGHRS and CDR2 is YFSETQ. CDR3 length equals 18 residues. After removal of 2 bases from V and 0 bases from J, the junction contained 11 bases not matched to a gene. This chain's CDR3 is CASSLTHSGPSSYNEQFF. Written as DNA, the CDR3 is TGCGCCAGCAGCTTAACTCATAGCGGGCCGAGCTCCTACAATGAGCAGTTCTTC.

CDR3 residues: CASSVGGGGEPQHF. The DNA for the CDR3 is TGTGCCAGCAGCGTAGGAGGGGGCGGGGAGCCCCAGCATTTT. This sequence joins TRBV9 and TRBJ1-5; 7 bases agree with TRBD1. The CDR3 extends over 14 amino acids. The germline V gene encodes CDR1 SGDLS and CDR2 YYNGEE. V lost 0 bases, J lost 8 bases, and 5 bases stayed unmatched.

The chain links TRBV2 to TRBJ2-7, with no clear D. Germline lookup yields CDR1 SNHLY and CDR2 FYNNEI. V was clipped by 7 bases and J by 3 bases, with 10 bases between them. The CDR3 runs to 12 residues. The CDR3 region has the DNA TGTGCCAGCAAGTCGCAGGTCTACGAGCAGTACTTC. Amino acids: CASKSQVYEQYF.

This chain uses TRBV27 with TRBJ1-1, with no clear D. There are 14 residues in the CDR3. Germline V CDR1 and CDR2: MNHEY, SMNVEV (reference sequence). V shed 4 bases and J shed 1 base, with 10 bases lying between them. DNA for the CDR3: TGTGCCAGCAGTTGGAGAGGCAGGAACACTGAAGCTTTCTTT. Protein product: CASSWRGRNTEAFF.

The chain joins TRBV7-9 to TRBJ1-5, with no clear D. The CDR3 is made up of 16 amino acids. From germline, CDR1 is SEHNR and CDR2 FQNEAQ (reference sequence). Trimming removed 0 bases at V and 9 bases at J, with 18 bases between. The CDR3 sequence: CASSLAEEGGGRPQHF. DNA of the CDR3: TGTGCCAGCAGCTTAGCGGAGGAGGGAGGAGGACGGCCCCAGCATTTT.

This chain connects TRBV6-5 to TRBJ2-2; the D is unclear. V lost 5 bases and J lost 0, with 10 bases in between. This CDR3 spans 15 amino acids. Looked up from germline, CDR1 is MNHEY and CDR2 is SVGAGI. Written as DNA, the CDR3 is TGTGCCAGCAGTCGAGAGCTACCGAACACCGGGGAGCTGTTTTTT. Its translation: CASSRELPNTGELFF.